A selection of T cell receptor beta chains follows, all from one sample in a study of human T cells and chemical hapten exposure. TCRdb re-called the RACE reads through MiXCR, storing one row per CDR3 protein. The repertoire holds 73,000 or so distinct CDR3 sequences, around 7.9% seen once, with roughly 3% in the top ten. This specimen was whole blood, taken in connection with sensitization to the hapten diphenylcyclopropenone (DPC). These receptors were collected from a woman aged 45-65 years with alopecia areata. Some clones in this sample may be carry-over from other donors' samples. CDR3s leave out the opening cysteine and the closing phenylalanine or tryptophan.

>TRBV27
ASSWGGAGNSPLH
>TRBV2
ASSTGQSNTGELF
>TRBV5-1
ASSLGRVGTAYGYT
>TRBV20-1
SARPPGQGYEQY
>TRBV20-1
SARDLSGVTYEQY
>TRBV3-1
ASSQQSSIPGEQY
>TRBV7-8
ASSLLHRKADTQY
>TRBV6-8
ASSPWTGSFTNTGELF
>TRBV10-2
ASSEGEKLF
>TRBV30
AWSPLSSGNTIY
>TRBV7-9
ATPFLARVNTGELF
>TRBV19
ASRTNTQRNGYT
>TRBV9
ASSGTGGAPGANVLT
>TRBV7-9
ASSRLDAGLREKLF
>TRBV7-2
ASSFRFSSGGTEQY
>TRBV2
ASSETTGRSRGELF
>TRBV19
ASRKLGTQNTIY
>TRBV7-8
ASSLGGALALGQPQH
>TRBV9
ASSVDARAYEQY
>TRBV20-1
SATSPVSYEQY
>TRBV6-2/TRBV6-3
ASSYGEVEQF
>TRBV6-2/TRBV6-3
ASSPGTSSSPLH
>TRBV20-1
SALAGGGETQY
>TRBV10-3
AISEGQDYGYT
>TRBV29-1
SITGRDYGYT
>TRBV6-1
ASSPPTGAY
>TRBV12-3/TRBV12-4
ASSLSRWIGF
>TRBV29-1
SVGLVGGQPQH
>TRBV12-5
ASGSGLAGVETQY
>TRBV20-1
SARVGAEGQPQH
>TRBV6-6
ASNFPGQDGQPQH
>TRBV4-2
ASRDSSGDYEQY
>TRBV20-1
SATGLRARPTQY
>TRBV28
ASSLFRQGSPRGEQF
>TRBV7-9
ASSLGRDNYEQY
>TRBV5-1
ASSLWSAAEAF
>TRBV28
ASSRIIPGKNIQY
>TRBV6-1
ASSRTGGTEAF
>TRBV11-2
ASSNVRGGEQY
>TRBV6-1
ASSEDASTDTQY
>TRBV2
ASTPYGGGLIEKLF
>TRBV14
ASSQGIATNEKLF
>TRBV2
ASAGREAF
>TRBV19
ASSPGRVGNQPQH
>TRBV30
AWQLGPDQPQH